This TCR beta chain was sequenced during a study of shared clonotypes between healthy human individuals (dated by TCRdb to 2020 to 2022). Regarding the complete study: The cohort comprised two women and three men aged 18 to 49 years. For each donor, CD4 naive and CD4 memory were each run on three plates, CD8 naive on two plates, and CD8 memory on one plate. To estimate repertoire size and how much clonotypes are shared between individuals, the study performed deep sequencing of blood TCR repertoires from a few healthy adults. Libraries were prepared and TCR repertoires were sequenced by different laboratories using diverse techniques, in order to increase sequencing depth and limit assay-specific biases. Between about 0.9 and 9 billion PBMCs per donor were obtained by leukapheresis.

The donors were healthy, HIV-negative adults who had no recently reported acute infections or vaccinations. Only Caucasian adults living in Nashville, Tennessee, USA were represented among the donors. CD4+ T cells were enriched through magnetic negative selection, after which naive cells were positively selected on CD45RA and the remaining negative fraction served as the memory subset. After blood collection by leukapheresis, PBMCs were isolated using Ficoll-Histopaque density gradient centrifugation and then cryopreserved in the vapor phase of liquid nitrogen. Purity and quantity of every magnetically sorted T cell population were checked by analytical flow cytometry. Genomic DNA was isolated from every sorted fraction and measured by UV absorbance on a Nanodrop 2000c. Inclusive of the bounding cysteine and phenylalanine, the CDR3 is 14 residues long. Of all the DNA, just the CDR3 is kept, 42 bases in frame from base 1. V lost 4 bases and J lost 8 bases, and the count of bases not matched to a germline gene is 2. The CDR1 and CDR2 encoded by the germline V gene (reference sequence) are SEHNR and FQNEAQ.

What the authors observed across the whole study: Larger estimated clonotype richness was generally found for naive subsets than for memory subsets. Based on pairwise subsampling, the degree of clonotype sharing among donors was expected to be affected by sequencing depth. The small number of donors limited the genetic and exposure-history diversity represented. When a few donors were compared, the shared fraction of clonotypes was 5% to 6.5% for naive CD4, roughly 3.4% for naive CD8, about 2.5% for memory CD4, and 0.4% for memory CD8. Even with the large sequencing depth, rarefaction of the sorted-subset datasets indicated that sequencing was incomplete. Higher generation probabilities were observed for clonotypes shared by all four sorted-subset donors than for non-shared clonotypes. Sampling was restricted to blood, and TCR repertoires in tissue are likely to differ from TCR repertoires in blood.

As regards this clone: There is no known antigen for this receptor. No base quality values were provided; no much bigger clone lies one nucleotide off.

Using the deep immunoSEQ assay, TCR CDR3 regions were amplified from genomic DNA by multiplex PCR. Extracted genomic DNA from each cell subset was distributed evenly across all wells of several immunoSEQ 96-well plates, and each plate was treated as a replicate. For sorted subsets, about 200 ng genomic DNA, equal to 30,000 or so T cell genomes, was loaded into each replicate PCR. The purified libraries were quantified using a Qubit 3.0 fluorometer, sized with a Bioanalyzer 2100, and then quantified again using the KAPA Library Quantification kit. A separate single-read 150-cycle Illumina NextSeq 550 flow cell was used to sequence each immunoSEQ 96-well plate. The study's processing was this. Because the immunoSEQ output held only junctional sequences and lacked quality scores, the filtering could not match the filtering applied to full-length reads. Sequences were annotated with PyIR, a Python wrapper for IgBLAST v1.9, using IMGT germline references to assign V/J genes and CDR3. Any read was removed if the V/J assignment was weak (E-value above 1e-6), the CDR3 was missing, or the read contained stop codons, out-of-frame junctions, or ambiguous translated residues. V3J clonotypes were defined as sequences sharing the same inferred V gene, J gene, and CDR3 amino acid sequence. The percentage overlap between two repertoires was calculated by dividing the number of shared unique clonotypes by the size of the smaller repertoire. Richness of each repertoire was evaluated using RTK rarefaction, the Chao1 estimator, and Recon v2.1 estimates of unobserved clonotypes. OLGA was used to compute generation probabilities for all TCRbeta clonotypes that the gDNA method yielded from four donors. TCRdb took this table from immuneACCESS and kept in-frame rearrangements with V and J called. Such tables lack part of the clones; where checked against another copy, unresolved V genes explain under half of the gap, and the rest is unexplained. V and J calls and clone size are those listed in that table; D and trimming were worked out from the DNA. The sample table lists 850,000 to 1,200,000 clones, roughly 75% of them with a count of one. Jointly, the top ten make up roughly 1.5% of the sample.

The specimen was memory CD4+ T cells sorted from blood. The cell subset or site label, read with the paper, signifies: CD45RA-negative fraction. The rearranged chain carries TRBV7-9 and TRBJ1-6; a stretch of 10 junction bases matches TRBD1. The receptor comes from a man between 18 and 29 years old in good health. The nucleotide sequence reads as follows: TGTGCCAGCAGCTGGGACAGGGGATATTCACCCCTCCACTTT. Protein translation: CASSWDRGYSPLHF.